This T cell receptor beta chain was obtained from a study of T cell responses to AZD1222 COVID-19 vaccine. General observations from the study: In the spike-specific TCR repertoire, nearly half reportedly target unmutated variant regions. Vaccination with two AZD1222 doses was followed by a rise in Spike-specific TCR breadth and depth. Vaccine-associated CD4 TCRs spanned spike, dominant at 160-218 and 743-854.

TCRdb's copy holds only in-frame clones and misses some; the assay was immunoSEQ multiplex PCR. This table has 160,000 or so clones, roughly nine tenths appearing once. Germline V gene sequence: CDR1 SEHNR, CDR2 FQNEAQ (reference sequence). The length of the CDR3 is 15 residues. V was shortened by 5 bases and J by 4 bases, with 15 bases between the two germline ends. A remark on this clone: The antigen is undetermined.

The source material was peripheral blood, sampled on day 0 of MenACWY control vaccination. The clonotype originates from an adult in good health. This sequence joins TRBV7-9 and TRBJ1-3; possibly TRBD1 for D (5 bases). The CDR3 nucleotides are TGTGCCAGCAGCCCCGGGGGTGGCGCGGGAAACACCATATATTTT. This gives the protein CASSPGGGAGNTIYF. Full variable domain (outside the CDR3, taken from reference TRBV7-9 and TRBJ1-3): DTGVSQNPRHKITKRGQNVTFRCDPISEHNRLYWYRQTLGQGPEFLTYFQNEAQLEKSRLLSDRFSAERPKGSFSTLEIQRTEQGDSAMYLCASSPGGGAGNTIYFGEGSWLTVV.